A selection of T cell receptor beta chains follows, all from one sample in a study of molecular identifiers for immune sequencing clone quantification. TCRdb processed the PCR reads anew with MiXCR; each CDR3 protein has one entry. The sample records 62,000 or so distinct CDR3 sequences, around 18% being singletons. Sequencing input: naive CD8+ T cells from blood, with Jurkat cell RNA spiked in. The receptors derive from a human donor in good health. Some libraries in this study had Jurkat cell RNA spiked in. Both conserved end residues are part of each CDR3. A D gene is named only where the DNA matches it firmly. The size entry is marked missing in some rows and otherwise reads once, few, many or a size class.

J gene | clone size | D gene | V gene | CDR3 DNA | CDR3 protein
TRBJ2-1 | NA | TRBD2 | TRBV11-2 | TGTGCCAGCAGCTTAGCCCCATATAGCGGGGGGTACGATACGCAGTTCTTC | CASSLAPYSGGYDTQFF
TRBJ2-7 | few | TRBD2 | TRBV5-1 | TGCGCCAGCAGCATCGGACTAGCGGGACTATACGAGCAGTACTTC | CASSIGLAGLYEQYF
TRBJ2-1 | many | NA | TRBV28 | TGTGCCAGCAGTTTAGGCATAGCGGTCTACAATGAGCAGTTCTTC | CASSLGIAVYNEQFF
TRBJ2-5 | many | NA | TRBV7-9 | TGTGCCAGCAGCTTACCGGGACGGGGCCAAGAGACCCAGTACTTC | CASSLPGRGQETQYF
TRBJ1-5 | many | TRBD1 | TRBV28 | TGTGCCAGCAGTGTAGGACAGGGGTTTAGGCAGCCCCAGCATTTT | CASSVGQGFRQPQHF
TRBJ2-7 | many | NA | TRBV4-1 | TGCGCCAGCAGCCAAGAGGGCCCTACGGTTGCAGGATACGAGCAGTACTTC | CASSQEGPTVAGYEQYF
TRBJ2-7 | many | TRBD1 | TRBV7-6 | TGTGCCAGCAGCCCCCGGACAGGGGGCTTCTACGAGCAGTACTTC | CASSPRTGGFYEQYF
TRBJ1-5 | NA | TRBD1 | TRBV10-2 | TGCGCCAGCAGTTCGGGACAGGCTAATCAGCCCCAGCATTTT | CASSSGQANQPQHF
TRBJ2-5 | NA | TRBD2 | TRBV12-3/TRBV12-4 | TGTGCCAGCAGTAGACTAGCGGGAGGGCCGAGATACCCTCGCGAGACCCAGTACTTC | CASSRLAGGPRYPRETQYF
TRBJ1-1 | many | TRBD1 | TRBV4-1 | TGCGCCAGCAGCCCGACCACAGGGGTTGACACTGAAGCTTTCTTT | CASSPTTGVDTEAFF
TRBJ2-1 | many | NA | TRBV7-2 | TGTGCCAGCAGCTTAGCCTACAATGAGCAGTTCTTC | CASSLAYNEQFF
TRBJ1-3 | NA | TRBD1 | TRBV5-6 | TGTGCCAGCAGCCGGACAGGGTTTTCGAACACCATATATTTT | CASSRTGFSNTIYF
TRBJ2-5 | few | NA | TRBV12-3/TRBV12-4 | TGTGCCAGCAGTTTTTCGCTGGCCGCGCACCAAGAGACCCAGTACTTC | CASSFSLAAHQETQYF
TRBJ1-1 | many | NA | TRBV19 | TGTGCCAGTAGTTGGTCACGATTTACCATGAACACTGAAGCTTTCTTT | CASSWSRFTMNTEAFF
TRBJ2-2 | many | NA | TRBV10-2 | TGCGCCAGCTCGGGACCCGGGGAGCTGTTTTTT | CASSGPGELFF
TRBJ2-1 | NA | NA | TRBV19 | TGTGCCAGTAGGGCCGGGACCGGCAACAATGAGCAGTTCTTC | CASRAGTGNNEQFF
TRBJ2-3 | many | TRBD2 | TRBV20-1 | TGCAGTGCGCAACGGTGGCTAGCGGGAGACGCGGATACGCAGTATTTT | CSAQRWLAGDADTQYF
TRBJ1-2 | many | NA | TRBV9 | TGTGCCAGCAGCTCCAGCCCCGCGGGGGCGCGGGATGGCTACACCTTC | CASSSSPAGARDGYTF
TRBJ2-6 | many | NA | TRBV29-1 | TGCAGCGGGAGGGACGGGGCCAACGTCCTGACTTTC | CSGRDGANVLTF
TRBJ2-7 | many | NA | TRBV4-2 | TGTGCCAGCAGCCAAGATTCGTGGCCCGAGCAGTACTTC | CASSQDSWPEQYF
TRBJ2-7 | many | TRBD2 | TRBV27 | TGTGCCAGCAGTTTTCAGTCCCTGGCGGGAGCCTACGAGCAGTACTTC | CASSFQSLAGAYEQYF
TRBJ2-3 | many | TRBD2 | TRBV28 | TGTGCCAGCCGAGCCGAAATTGCCCGGACTAGCGGACCCACAGATACGCAGTATTTT | CASRAEIARTSGPTDTQYF
TRBJ2-3 | many | TRBD2 | TRBV29-1 | TGCAGCGTTGAGAATAGAGGACTAGTTCAAGGCACAGATACGCAGTATTTT | CSVENRGLVQGTDTQYF
TRBJ2-7 | NA | TRBD2 | TRBV4-1 | TGCGCCAGCAGCCAACTAGCGGGAACCTCCTACGAGCAGTACTTC | CASSQLAGTSYEQYF
TRBJ2-1 | many | NA | TRBV11-1 | TGTGCCAGCAGCTTAGCGCGGGGAGATTCGGAGAGTAATGAGCAGTTCTTC | CASSLARGDSESNEQFF
TRBJ2-4 | NA | NA | TRBV12-3/TRBV12-4 | TGTGCCAGCAGTTTAGGGCAGTACACGGCCAAAAACATTCAGTACTTC | CASSLGQYTAKNIQYF
TRBJ2-1 | many | TRBD2 | TRBV28 | TGTGCCAGCAGCCCCCCGAGGACTAGCGGGAAGGATGAGCAGTTCTTC | CASSPPRTSGKDEQFF
TRBJ1-5 | many | NA | TRBV2 | TGTGCCAGCAGTGAAGCCGGTAGCAATCAGCCCCAGCATTTT | CASSEAGSNQPQHF
TRBJ2-2 | NA | NA | TRBV2 | TGTGCCAGCGAAGGGTCGAACACCGGGGAGCTGTTTTTT | CASEGSNTGELFF
TRBJ1-5 | many | TRBD1 | TRBV27 | TGTGCCAGCAGACCACAGGGGATAAATCAGCCCCAGCATTTT | CASRPQGINQPQHF
TRBJ1-1 | many | NA | TRBV25-1 | TGTGCCAGCATATGGACAATCGAGGCCTCGTGGCACACTGAAGCTTTCTTT | CASIWTIEASWHTEAFF
TRBJ2-1 | few | TRBD2 | TRBV7-8 | TGTGCCAGCAGCGAAGGACTAGCGGGAGGGGGAAATCCCAATGAGCAGTTCTTC | CASSEGLAGGGNPNEQFF
TRBJ2-7 | many | NA | TRBV10-3 | TGTGCCATCAGTGTCAGTGGGCTTCAGGGGACCTACGAGCAGTACTTC | CAISVSGLQGTYEQYF
TRBJ2-7 | many | TRBD2 | TRBV10-3 | TGTGCCATCAGTGACCCCCTAGCGGGAGATTACGAGCAGTACTTC | CAISDPLAGDYEQYF
TRBJ2-5 | many | NA | TRBV13 | TGTGCCAGCAGCTTAGGTATGATGGCGGAGACCCAGTACTTC | CASSLGMMAETQYF
TRBJ1-2 | many | NA | TRBV4-1 | TGCGCCAGCAGCCAAGAGCGCGGGTTGGCGGGCTACACCTTC | CASSQERGLAGYTF
TRBJ2-2 | many | NA | TRBV5-4 | TGTGCCAGCAGCTTTGCAGGGGATCGTTACACCGGGGAGCTGTTTTTT | CASSFAGDRYTGELFF
TRBJ1-1 | many | NA | TRBV11-2 | TGTGCCAGCAGCTTTGTGGGTGGGTCGGCTGAAGCTTTCTTT | CASSFVGGSAEAFF
TRBJ2-1 | many | TRBD1 | TRBV7-2 | TGTGCCAGCAATCCGACAGGGCCACACAATGAGCAGTTCTTC | CASNPTGPHNEQFF